This T cell receptor (beta chain) derives from a study of cytomegalovirus exposure and HLA in healthy donors. V was trimmed by 3 bases and J by 4 bases, leaving 9 bases between them. CDR3 length: 13 amino acids. Germline V gene sequence: CDR1 MNHEY, CDR2 SMNVEV (reference sequence). Primers for the PCR totalled 60 Vbeta and 13 Jbeta. Sequencing was performed with immunoSEQ multiplex PCR; in TCRdb, only in-frame clones are kept and a portion is missing. Of 150,000 to 200,000 clones listed, approximately 80% are singletons. This receptor was obtained from a man younger than 35 in good health and CMV-seropositive. Sequencing input: PBMCs. This rearrangement joins TRBV27 to TRBJ1-2; a weak D match, TRBD1 (5 bases). CDR3 nucleotides: TGTGCCAGCAGTTTCCAGGGTGGCTATGGCTACACCTTC. Protein: CASSFQGGYGYTF.